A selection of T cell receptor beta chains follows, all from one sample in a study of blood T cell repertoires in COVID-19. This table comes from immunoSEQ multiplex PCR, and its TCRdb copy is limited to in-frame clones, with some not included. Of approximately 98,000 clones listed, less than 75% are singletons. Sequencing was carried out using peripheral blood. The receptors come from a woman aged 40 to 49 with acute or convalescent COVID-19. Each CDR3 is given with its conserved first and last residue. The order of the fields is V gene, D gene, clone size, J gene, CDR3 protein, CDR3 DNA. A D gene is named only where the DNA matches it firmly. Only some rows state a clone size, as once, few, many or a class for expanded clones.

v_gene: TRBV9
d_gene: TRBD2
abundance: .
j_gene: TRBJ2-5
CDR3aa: CASSVGGLAVTGETQYF
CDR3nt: TGTGCCAGCAGCGTAGGTGGACTAGCGGTAACGGGGGAGACCCAGTACTTC

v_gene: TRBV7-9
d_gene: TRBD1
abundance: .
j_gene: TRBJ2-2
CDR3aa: CASSGRTGTNTGELFF
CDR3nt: TGTGCCAGCAGCGGCCGGACAGGGACGAACACCGGGGAGCTGTTTTTT

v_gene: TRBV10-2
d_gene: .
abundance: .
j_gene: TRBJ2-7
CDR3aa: CASSESFQGEYF
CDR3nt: TGCGCCAGCAGTGAGTCGTTTCAGGGCGAATACTTC

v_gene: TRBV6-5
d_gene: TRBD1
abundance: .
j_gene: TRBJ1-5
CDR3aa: CASRGQGWGNQPQHF
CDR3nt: TGTGCCAGCAGAGGACAGGGTTGGGGCAATCAGCCCCAGCATTTT

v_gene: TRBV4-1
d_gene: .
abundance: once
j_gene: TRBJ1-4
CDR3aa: CASSQDQGRNEKLFF
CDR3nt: TGCGCCAGCAGCCAAGATCAGGGGCGAAATGAAAAACTGTTTTTT

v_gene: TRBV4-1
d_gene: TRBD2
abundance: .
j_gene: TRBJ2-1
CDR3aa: CASSQDLSGGYNEQFF
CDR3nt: TGCGCCAGCAGCCAAGATCTTAGCGGGGGGTACAATGAGCAGTTCTTC

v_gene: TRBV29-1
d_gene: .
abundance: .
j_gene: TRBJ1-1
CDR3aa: CSATQGVSTEAFF
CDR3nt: TGCAGCGCAACACAGGGAGTAAGCACTGAAGCTTTCTTT

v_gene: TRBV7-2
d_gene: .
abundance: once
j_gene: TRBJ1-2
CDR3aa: CASSSTGLEGYGYTF
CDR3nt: TGTGCCAGCAGCTCTACCGGGTTAGAGGGCTATGGCTACACCTTC

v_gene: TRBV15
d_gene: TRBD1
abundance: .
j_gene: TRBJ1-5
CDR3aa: CATSRALRGTGGNQPQHF
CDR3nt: TGTGCCACCAGCAGAGCCTTAAGGGGGACAGGGGGCAATCAGCCCCAGCATTTT

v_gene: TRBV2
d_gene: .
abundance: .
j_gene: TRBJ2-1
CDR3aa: CASNRYNEQFF
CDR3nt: TGTGCCAGCAACAGATACAATGAGCAGTTCTTC

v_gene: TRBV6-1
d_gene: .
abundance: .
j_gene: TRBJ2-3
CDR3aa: CASSEGTSTDTQYF
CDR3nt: TGTGCCAGCAGTGAAGGGACTAGCACAGATACGCAGTATTTT

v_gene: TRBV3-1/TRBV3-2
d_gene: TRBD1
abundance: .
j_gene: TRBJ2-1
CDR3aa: CASSLQGNEQFF
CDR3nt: TGTGCCAGCAGCCTACAGGGGAATGAGCAGTTCTTC

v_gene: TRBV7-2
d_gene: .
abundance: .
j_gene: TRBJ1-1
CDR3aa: CASSLSRDWTEAFF
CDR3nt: TGTGCCAGCAGCTTATCGAGGGATTGGACTGAAGCTTTCTTT

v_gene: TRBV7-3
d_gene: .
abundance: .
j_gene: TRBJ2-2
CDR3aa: CASSQGGTVNTGELFF
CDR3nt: TGTGCCAGCAGCCAAGGCGGGACAGTAAACACCGGGGAGCTGTTTTTT

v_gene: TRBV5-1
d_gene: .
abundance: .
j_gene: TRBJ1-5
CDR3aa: CASSPDSPYSNQPQHF
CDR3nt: TGCGCCAGCAGCCCCGACAGCCCCTATAGCAATCAGCCCCAGCATTTT

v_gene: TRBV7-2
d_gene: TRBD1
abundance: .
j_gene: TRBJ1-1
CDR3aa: CASSRGQVDTEAFF
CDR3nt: TGTGCCAGCAGCCGGGGACAGGTCGACACTGAAGCTTTCTTT

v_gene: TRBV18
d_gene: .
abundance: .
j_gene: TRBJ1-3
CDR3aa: CASSPPERGGNTIYF
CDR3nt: TGTGCCAGCTCACCCCCTGAGAGAGGGGGAAACACCATATATTTT

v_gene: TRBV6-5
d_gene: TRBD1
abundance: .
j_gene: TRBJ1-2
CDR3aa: CATGELTGPNYGYTF
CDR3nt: TGTGCCACCGGAGAATTGACAGGGCCCAACTATGGCTACACCTTC

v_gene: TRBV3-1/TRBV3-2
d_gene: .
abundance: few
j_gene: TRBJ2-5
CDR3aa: CASRDRTEETQYF
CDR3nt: TGTGCCAGCAGAGACCGGACTGAAGAGACCCAGTACTTC

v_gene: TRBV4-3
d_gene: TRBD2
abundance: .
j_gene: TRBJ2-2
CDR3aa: CASSQERSRGGFGELFF
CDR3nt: TGCGCCAGCAGCCAAGAGCGGTCGCGGGGGGGCTTCGGGGAGCTGTTTTTT

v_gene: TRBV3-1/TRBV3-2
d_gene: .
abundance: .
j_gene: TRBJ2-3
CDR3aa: CASSQEAKSTDTQYF
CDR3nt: TGTGCCAGCAGCCAAGAAGCGAAGAGCACAGATACGCAGTATTTT

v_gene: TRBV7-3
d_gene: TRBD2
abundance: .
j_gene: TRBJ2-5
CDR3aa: CASSLTERGGLLETQYF
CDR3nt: TGTGCCAGCAGCTTGACCGAGCGGGGGGGCCTTTTGGAGACCCAGTACTTC

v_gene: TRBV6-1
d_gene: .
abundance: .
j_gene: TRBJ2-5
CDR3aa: CASSEIRGETQYF
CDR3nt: TGTGCCAGCAGTGAGATTCGGGGAGAGACCCAGTACTTC

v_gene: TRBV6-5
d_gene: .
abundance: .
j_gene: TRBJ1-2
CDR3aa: CASSYRGQHYGYTF
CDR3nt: TGTGCCAGCAGTTACAGGGGACAACACTATGGCTACACCTTC

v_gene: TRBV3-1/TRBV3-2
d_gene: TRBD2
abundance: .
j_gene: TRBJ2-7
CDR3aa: CASSPSGGLYEQYF
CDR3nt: TGTGCCAGCAGCCCTAGCGGGGGCCTTTACGAGCAGTACTTC

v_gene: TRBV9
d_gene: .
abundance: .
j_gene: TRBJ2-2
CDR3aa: CASTPTGNTGELFF
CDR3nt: TGTGCCAGCACCCCGACGGGGAACACCGGGGAGCTGTTTTTT

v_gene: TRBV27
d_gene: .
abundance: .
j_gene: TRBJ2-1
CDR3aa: CASSFSRASYNEQFF
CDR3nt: TGTGCCAGCAGTTTCTCGAGGGCTTCCTACAATGAGCAGTTCTTC

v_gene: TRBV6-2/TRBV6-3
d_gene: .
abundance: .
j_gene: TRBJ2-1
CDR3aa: CASSPRTEEQFF
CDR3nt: TGTGCCAGCAGTCCGCGGACAGAGGAGCAGTTCTTC

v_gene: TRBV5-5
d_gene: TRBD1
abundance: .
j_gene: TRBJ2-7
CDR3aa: CASRTGQQSYEQYF
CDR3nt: TGTGCCAGCAGAACGGGACAGCAGTCCTACGAGCAGTACTTC

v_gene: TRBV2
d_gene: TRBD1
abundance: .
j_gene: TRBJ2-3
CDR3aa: CAQRVRDRGITDTQYF
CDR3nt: TGTGCACAGCGGGTCCGGGACAGGGGGATTACAGATACGCAGTATTTT

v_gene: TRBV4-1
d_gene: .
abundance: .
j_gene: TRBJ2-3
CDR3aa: CASSHTETDTQYF
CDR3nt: TGCGCCAGCAGCCATACAGAAACAGATACGCAGTATTTT

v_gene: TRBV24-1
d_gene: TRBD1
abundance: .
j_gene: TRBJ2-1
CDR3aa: CATSDAETGPSNEQFF
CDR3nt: TGTGCCACCAGTGATGCCGAGACAGGGCCGAGTAATGAGCAGTTCTTC

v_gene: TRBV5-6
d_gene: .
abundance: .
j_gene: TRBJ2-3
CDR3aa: CASSSSGEDTQYF
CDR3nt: TGTGCCAGCAGCTCTTCAGGGGAAGATACGCAGTATTTT

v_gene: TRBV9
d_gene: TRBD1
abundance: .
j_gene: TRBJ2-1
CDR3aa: CASSSGQGVYNEQFF
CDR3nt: TGTGCCAGCAGCTCGGGACAGGGGGTTTACAATGAGCAGTTCTTC

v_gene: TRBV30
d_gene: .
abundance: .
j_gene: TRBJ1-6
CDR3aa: CASKLQSSYNSPLHF
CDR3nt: TGTGCCTCCAAACTCCAAAGCTCCTATAATTCACCCCTCCACTTT

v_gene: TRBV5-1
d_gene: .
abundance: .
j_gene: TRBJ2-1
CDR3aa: CATREQGSDNELFF
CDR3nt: TGCGCCACCAGGGAACAGGGCAGCGACAATGAGCTTTTCTTC

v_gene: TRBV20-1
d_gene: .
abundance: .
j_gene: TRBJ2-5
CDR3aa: CSASPLGKETQYF
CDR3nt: TGCAGTGCTAGTCCCCTCGGTAAAGAGACCCAGTACTTC

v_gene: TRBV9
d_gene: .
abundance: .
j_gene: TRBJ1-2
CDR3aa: CASSVGGGADYGYTF
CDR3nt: TGTGCCAGCAGCGTTGGGGGGGGCGCAGACTATGGCTACACCTTC

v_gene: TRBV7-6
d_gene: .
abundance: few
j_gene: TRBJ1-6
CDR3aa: CASSLGGAGSPLHF
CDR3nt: TGTGCCAGCAGCTTAGGAGGTGCGGGTTCACCCCTCCACTTT

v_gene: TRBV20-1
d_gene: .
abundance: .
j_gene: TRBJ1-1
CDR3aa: CSARQGEAFF
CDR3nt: TGCAGTGCTAGACAGGGAGAAGCTTTCTTT

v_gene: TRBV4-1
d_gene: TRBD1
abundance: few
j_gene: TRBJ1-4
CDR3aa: CASSRASGQGNEKLFF
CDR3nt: TGCGCCAGCAGCCGAGCCTCGGGACAGGGCAATGAAAAACTGTTTTTT